This T cell receptor (beta chain) was recovered during a study of cytomegalovirus exposure and HLA in healthy donors. The V segment lost 6 bases and the J segment 6 bases; nucleotides outside the gene matches: 13. This CDR3 has 15 amino acids. Germline CDR1 MNHNS, CDR2 SASEGT. The PCR was carried out with 60 Vbeta primers and 13 Jbeta primers. In the authors' methods: Later analysis identified 80 million to 90 million unique TCR beta chains, approximately 10 million shared. The data were produced by immunoSEQ multiplex PCR, yet TCRdb's version contains in-frame clones alone and is incomplete. V and J calls and clone size are given by that table; D and trimming were obtained from the DNA. The table has about 180,000 clones, roughly four fifths seen once. As for this clone: Its antigen is unidentified. Because it lacks the conserved phenylalanine or tryptophan at the end, this CDR3 is likely a read error.

Study outcomes and limitations: Later analysis revealed greater clonal expansion in HLA-associated TCR beta chains than in equally common others. It was reported that the classifier diagnosed cytomegalovirus status with high specificity and sensitivity in both the original and validation cohorts.

This TCR came from a male donor in good health and CMV-seronegative. Material for sequencing was PBMCs. V usage is TRBV6-1 and J usage is TRBJ2-7, with TRBD1 matching over 8 bases. The CDR3 loop is CASRENRGAVREQYL. DNA for the CDR3: TGTGCCAGCAGAGAAAACAGGGGGGCAGTTCGCGAGCAGTACCTC.